This T cell receptor beta chain is drawn from a study of cytomegalovirus exposure and HLA in healthy donors. About the research overall: There were about 85 million unique TCRs (from HLA-typed donors) in an early data release. Among the roughly 370 genotyped donors, approximately 80% were placed in the Caucasian-associated ancestry cluster. Study-wide results and limits: Later analysis reportedly placed an Asian-associated ancestry cluster below the approximately 650-donor mean in N-insertions.

There are 13 residues in the CDR3. Trimming took off 6 bases at V and 1 base at J, with 9 bases between the two ends. Germline lookup yields CDR1 SGHVS and CDR2 FNYEAQ. A note on this clone: Its antigen remains unidentified.

The PCR had 60 Vbeta and 13 Jbeta primers. Produced via immunoSEQ multiplex PCR; TCRdb's table is partial and in-frame only. This table has 40,000 to 45,000 clones, 45% to 60% appearing once. The J gene is TRBJ1-1, the V gene TRBV7-6, with D possibly TRBD1 on 5 matching bases. The TCR comes from a man in his 60s in good health and CMV-seronegative. Sequencing was performed on PBMCs. The CDR3 coding sequence is TGTGCCAGCAGTTCTGGACAGAACACTGAAGCTTTCTTT. Translated, it gives CASSSGQNTEAFF.